This TCR beta chain was identified during a study of blood T cell repertoires in COVID-19. Assay: immunoSEQ multiplex PCR; the TCRdb copy retains only in-frame clones and omits some. In the table there are about 280,000 clones, roughly 87% of which are singletons. This CDR3 has 14 amino acids. The J segment lost 5 bases and the V segment lost 3 bases, leaving 3 bases of the junction unmatched. Germline V gene lookup returns CDR1 SGHTA and CDR2 FQGNSA. The sequenced sample was peripheral blood. This TCR derives from a human donor in a cohort sampled during active COVID-19. The rearrangement joins TRBV7-2 to TRBJ1-4; TRBD1 matches 7 bases. CDR3 region: CASSFGTANEKLFF. CDR3 nucleotide sequence: TGTGCCAGCAGCTTCGGGACAGCCAATGAAAAACTGTTTTTT.